This T cell receptor beta chain was found in a study of spatial heterogeneity in lung cancer. Time point noted: blood at routine non-recurrence follow-up after resection. From tumor, nontumor lung or frozen PBMC, whole RNA was taken unsorted for sequencing. This clonotype was seen ten or more times. The CDR3 sequence is 15 residues long. Germline CDR1 reads SGHTA; CDR2 reads FQGNSA. V lost 2 bases and J lost 2, with 12 bases in between. TCRdb re-analysed the 5' RACE reads in MiXCR, keeping a single row per CDR3 protein. The sample lists about 19,000 distinct CDR3 sequences, 9% to 10% occurring once. This TCR was sampled from a female donor with early-stage non-small cell lung cancer. Sequenced material: PBMCs, taken at follow-up. The rearrangement uses TRBV7-2 and TRBJ1-2; maybe TRBD1 (5 bases). CDR3 in amino acids: CASSLYPGPNYGYTF. In DNA, the CDR3 is TGTGCCAGCAGCTTATATCCGGGACCGAACTATGGCTACACCTTC.